Each of the 8 T cell receptor beta chains below was sequenced from the same sample in a study of blood T cell repertoires in COVID-19. The protocol was immunoSEQ multiplex PCR, while the TCRdb copy is restricted to in-frame clones and leaves out a portion. The table has roughly 230,000 clones, about 88% seen once. Sequencing was carried out using peripheral blood. Source of these receptors: a man in his 70s with acute or convalescent COVID-19.

The chain employs TRBV5-1 and TRBJ1-1, with TRBD1 as a possible D gene (5 bases). Germline CDR1 is SGHRS and CDR2 is YFSETQ. The CDR3 spans 14 residues. The V gene lost 3 bases and the J gene lost 6 bases, with 15 bases spanning the gap. CDR3 loop: CASSSGGGGAEAFF. CDR3 bases: TGCGCCAGCAGCTCCGGGGGGGGAGGAGCTGAAGCTTTCTTT. The entire variable domain, with the rest obtained from reference TRBV5-1 and TRBJ1-1, is as follows: KAGVTQTPRYLIKTRGQQVTLSCSPISGHRSVSWYQQTPGQGLQFLFEYFSETQRNKGNFPGRFSGRQFSNSRSEMNVSTLELGDSALYLCASSSGGGGAEAFFGQGTRLTVV.

V and J are TRBV10-1 and TRBJ2-2; TRBD1 agrees at 8 bases. Trimming took 4 bases from V and 0 from J; bases not matched to a gene: 13. The CDR3 is 19 amino acids. CDR1 WNHNN and CDR2 SYGVQD come from the germline V gene (reference sequence). The CDR3 region is CASSVTHSGQGTNTGELFF. The CDR3 region has the DNA TGCGCCAGCAGTGTAACTCACTCCGGACAGGGCACGAACACCGGGGAGCTGTTTTTT.

The chain combines TRBV5-1 with TRBJ2-2, with D tentatively TRBD2 (5 bases). Germline CDR1 is SGHRS and CDR2 is YFSETQ. The CDR3 is 14 residues long. V was trimmed by 5 bases and J by 5 bases, leaving 13 bases between them. CDR3 DNA sequence: TGCGCCAGCAGTTCCGGCGGGCTAACCGGGGAGCTGTTTTTT. It codes for CASSSGGLTGELFF.

In nucleotides, the CDR3 is TGTGCCAGCAGCCAATTAGCCGGGGCTGAAGCTTTCTTT. Amino acids: CASSQLAGAEAFF. The V and J genes are TRBV14 and TRBJ1-1; D unclear. Germline V gene data show CDR1 as SGHDN and CDR2 as FVKESK. The CDR3 spans 13 residues. V lost 2 bases and J lost 6, with 10 bases in between.

V gene TRBV7-2 combines with J gene TRBJ1-2, with D maybe TRBD1 (6 bases). Trimming took 5 bases from V and 0 from J, leaving 13 bases between them. CDR1 and CDR2 (germline): SGHTA, FQGNSA. The CDR3 is 15 amino acids. The CDR3 reads CASSRAQGPNYGYTF. CDR3 DNA sequence: TGTGCCAGCAGCAGGGCACAGGGCCCTAACTATGGCTACACCTTC.

The rearrangement uses TRBV19 and TRBJ2-6; D is ambiguous. Trimming took off 7 bases at V and 0 bases at J, with 10 bases between the two ends. Germline V CDR1 and CDR2: LNHDA, SQIVND (reference sequence). CDR3 length: 15 residues. The CDR3 DNA reads TGTGCCAGTATCGCAGTCGACTCTGGGGCCAACGTCCTGACTTTC. It is translated as CASIAVDSGANVLTF.

The chain joins TRBV5-1 to TRBJ1-4; 10 nucleotides align to TRBD1. Germline V gives CDR1 SGHRS, CDR2 YFSETQ. The CDR3 consists of 16 residues. The V segment lost 0 bases and the J segment 3 bases; nucleotides outside the gene matches: 2. CDR3 DNA: TGCGCCAGCAGCTTGGACGGACAGGGGGCTAATGAAAAACTGTTTTTT. Residues: CASSLDGQGANEKLFF.

This clone was detected once. The J gene is TRBJ2-4, the V gene TRBV27; D is perhaps TRBD1 (6 bases). There are 15 residues in the CDR3. V shed 3 bases and J shed 0 bases, with 9 bases lying between them. The germline V gene encodes CDR1 MNHEY and CDR2 SMNVEV (reference sequence). CDR3: CASSLSGVAKNIQYF. DNA of the CDR3: TGTGCCAGCAGTTTGTCAGGGGTAGCCAAAAACATTCAGTACTTC.